What follows describes a single TCR beta chain. The source of the sample is a study of PD-1 and CTLA-4 blockade in melanoma. This CDR3 is 14 amino acids long. Germline lookup yields CDR1 MNHEY and CDR2 SVGAGI. V was shortened by 0 bases and J by 5 bases, with 10 bases between the two germline ends. Sequencing used immunoSEQ multiplex PCR; TCRdb keeps in-frame clones, though not all of them. The sample contains about 16,000 clones, over 65% of which appear only once. This TCR was recovered from a human donor with melanoma. This specimen consisted of CD8+ T cells from peripheral blood, obtained before anti-PD-1 treatment. The chain couples TRBV6-5 to TRBJ1-1; D not certain. The CDR3 spells CASSYSDAGTEAFF. In DNA form, the CDR3 reads TGTGCCAGCAGTTACTCGGACGCGGGGACTGAAGCTTTCTTT.